These 12 T cell receptor beta chains came from one sample sequenced in a study of shared clonotypes between healthy human individuals. Sequencing was performed with immunoSEQ multiplex PCR; in TCRdb, only in-frame clones are kept and a portion is missing. Of 2 million to 2.5 million clones listed, 85% to 95% were seen once; the top ten hold about 0.13%. Sequences were obtained from naive CD4+ T cells sorted from blood. Sample subset: CD45RA+ positively selected. These receptor sequences come from a man younger than 35 in good health.

The chain uses TRBV10-3 and TRBJ1-2; possibly TRBD1 for D (5 bases). V dropped 0 bases and J dropped 10 bases, with 12 bases sitting between them. In germline, CDR1 is ENHRY, CDR2 SYGVKD. The CDR3 is 13 amino acids. Here the CDR3 DNA reads TGTGCCATCAGTGAGTCGGGGGAGGGTTACTACACCTTC. Translating gives CAISESGEGYYTF.

V is TRBV5-1 and J is TRBJ2-7, with D maybe TRBD2 (5 bases). Trimming pared 10 bases from V and 2 bases from J, leaving 16 bases between. Germline V gene lookup returns CDR1 SGHRS and CDR2 YFSETQ. The CDR3 length is 13 residues. CDR3 coding DNA: TGCGCCTCCGCCCGGGGTGTGACCTACGAGCAGTACTTC. This gives the protein CASARGVTYEQYF.

The chain carries TRBV6-5 and TRBJ2-7; 7 bases are a match to TRBD2. The V gene's germline CDR1 is MNHEY and CDR2 SVGAGI. The CDR3 runs 13 residues. V lost 2 bases and J lost 2; bases outside the gene matches: 0. This chain's CDR3 is CASSYTSAYEQYF. CDR3 nucleotide sequence: TGTGCCAGCAGTTACACTAGCGCCTACGAGCAGTACTTC.

The chain recombines TRBV5-1 with TRBJ2-1; 8 bases match TRBD1. The ends lost 6 bases at V and 4 bases at J; junction bases unmatched: 6. Germline-derived CDR1 and CDR2 are SGHRS and YFSETQ. The CDR3 is made up of 14 amino acids. CDR3 nucleotide sequence: TGCGCCAGCATGCTCCGGGACAGGTACAATGAGCAGTTCTTC. It codes for CASMLRDRYNEQFF.

As to this clone: Other DNA sequences within the sample encode an identical CDR3. This sequence joins TRBV6-1 and TRBJ1-6, with 11 bases lining up with TRBD1. Per germline, CDR1 MNHNS and CDR2 SASEGT. The V segment lost 6 bases and the J segment 9 bases; nucleotides outside the gene matches: 4. CDR3 size: 14 residues. The CDR3 protein is CASSGTGGPSPLHF. In nucleotides, the CDR3 is TGTGCCAGCAGCGGGACAGGGGGACCTTCACCCCTCCACTTT.

The chain carries TRBV7-2 and TRBJ1-6, with D perhaps TRBD1 (5 bases). CDR1 SGHTA and CDR2 FQGNSA come from the germline V gene. Trimming left V 5 bases short and J 6 bases short, with 17 bases between. The CDR3 runs to 16 residues. CDR3 in DNA: TGTGCCAGCAGCCCCGTCCCGCAGGGAGCTAATTCACCCCTCCACTTT. It specifies CASSPVPQGANSPLHF.

This rearrangement joins TRBV7-9 to TRBJ1-5, with a possible D match to TRBD1 (5 bases). Trimming cost V 3 bases and J 11 bases, with 17 bases left between them. CDR1 and CDR2 (germline): SEHNR, FQNEAQ (reference sequence). This CDR3 spans 14 amino acids. CDR3 DNA: TGTGCCAGCAGCTTGGTTGAGGGGTCTCTTGCCCAGCATTTT. It is translated as CASSLVEGSLAQHF.

The CDR3, as DNA: TGTGCCAGCACATGGGGCGGCGAAGAGACCCAGTACTTC. Amino acids: CASTWGGEETQYF. This chain joins TRBV2 and TRBJ2-5; the D gene is possibly TRBD1 (5 bases). Germline CDR1 is SNHLY and CDR2 is FYNNEI. V shed 7 bases and J shed 3 bases, with 12 bases lying between them. The CDR3 totals 13 residues.

Only one count was recorded for this clone. The V and J genes are TRBV18 and TRBJ2-7; 7 bases line up with TRBD2. Unmatched junction bases numbered 13, after V lost 1 base and J lost 7 bases. CDR3 length: 16 residues. Germline CDR1 reads KGHSH; CDR2 reads LQKENI. The DNA for the CDR3 is TGTGCCAGCTCACCACGGACGGGAGGCTCGGGCAAGGAGCAGTACTTC. Protein: CASSPRTGGSGKEQYF.

The rearrangement joins TRBV5-5 to TRBJ2-3, with 10 bases matching TRBD2. Germline values: CDR1 SGHKS, CDR2 YYEKEE (reference sequence). The CDR3 is 13 residues long. The J segment lost 5 bases and the V segment lost 4 bases, leaving 1 base of the junction unmatched. Written as DNA, the CDR3 is TGTGCCAGCAGCCGGACTAGCGGAGATACGCAGTATTTT. Its protein product is CASSRTSGDTQYF.

This clone was found once. CDR3 DNA: TGTGCCAGCAGCACCTACAGTAACACTGAAGCTTTCTTT. Amino acids: CASSTYSNTEAFF. This chain joins TRBV11-2 and TRBJ1-1; D remains unclear. V was cut by 5 bases and J by 2 bases, with 9 bases left in between. In germline, CDR1 is SGHAT, CDR2 FQNNGV. This CDR3 has 13 amino acids.

The CDR3 protein is CASSLSQALDTQYF. Here the CDR3 DNA reads TGTGCCAGCAGCTTAAGCCAGGCCCTAGATACGCAGTATTTT. This rearrangement joins TRBV7-2 to TRBJ2-3, with D unresolved. Germline V gene lookup returns CDR1 SGHTA and CDR2 FQGNSA. The CDR3 runs 14 residues. V was cut by 2 bases and J by 5 bases, with 11 bases left in between.